This T cell receptor (beta chain) was observed in a study of shared clonotypes between healthy human individuals. Study details: CD8 memory received one plate per donor, CD8 naive two, CD4 memory three and CD4 naive three.

All of the donors resided in Nashville, Tennessee, and each was a Caucasian adult. This clone occurred once. What it binds is unknown. The CDR3 covers 13 residues. Losses at the gene ends were 7 bases for V and 7 bases for J; bases not matched to a gene: 6. Germline CDR1 is MNHEY and CDR2 is SVGAGI. The assay was immunoSEQ multiplex PCR, and TCRdb's table has in-frame clones only and misses some. The sample shows over a million clones, approximately 68% of them seen only once. Broader study findings: Relative to their counterparts shared across all four donors, non-shared clonotypes exhibited diminished generation probabilities. Represented diversity, genetic and exposure-history alike, was limited by few donors.

The receptor comes from a man aged 18 to 30 in good health. The specimen sequenced was memory CD4+ T cells sorted from blood. Documented subset: CD45RA-negative fraction. The rearrangement links TRBV6-5 to TRBJ2-1, with 8 bases matching TRBD2. CDR3 loop: CASTPSGGNEQFF. The CDR3 DNA follows: TGTGCCAGCACCCCCTCGGGAGGGAATGAGCAGTTCTTC.